This T cell receptor beta chain was sequenced in a study of cytomegalovirus exposure and HLA in healthy donors. V was pared by 0 bases and J by 0 bases, with 11 bases between. Germline V lookup: CDR1 MGHRA, CDR2 YSYEKL. The CDR3 runs 17 residues. Generated by immunoSEQ multiplex PCR, the TCRdb table keeps only in-frame clones and is missing some. The table shows 250,000 to 300,000 clones, with roughly 89% occurring only once. This receptor was obtained from a woman between 18 and 30 years old in good health and CMV-seronegative. The V and J genes are TRBV4-1 and TRBJ2-2, with D tentatively TRBD2 (7 bases). Material: PBMCs. The CDR3 region has the DNA TGCGCCAGCAGCCAAGACGCGGGGGCGCCGAACACCGGGGAGCTGTTTTTT. Encoded protein: CASSQDAGAPNTGELFF.